This TCR beta chain was obtained from a study of OX40 agonist ivuxolimab in advanced cancers. Overall study context: While on treatment, patients had intravenous ivuxolimab at 0.01 to 10 mg/kg every 2 weeks.

This clone was found once. Excluded were patients having autoimmune disease history or systemic immunosuppression. Some clones are missing from TCRdb's copy, which holds only in-frame ones; the method was immunoSEQ multiplex PCR. The profile shows around 35,000 clones, approximately 80% of them singletons. Sequencing used CD4+ or CD8+ T cells sorted from blood, obtained in a trial of the OX40 agonist ivuxolimab. This TCR derives from an adult with an advanced solid tumor such as melanoma, head and neck, liver or kidney cancer.

The chain's CDR3 is CASSVGSGRTDTQYF. CDR3 bases: TGTGCCAGCAGTGTGGGGTCAGGAAGGACAGATACGCAGTATTTT. This rearrangement joins TRBV6-1 to TRBJ2-3; D is uncertain. Trimming pared 4 bases from V and 3 bases from J, leaving 14 bases between. Germline CDR1 MNHNS, CDR2 SASEGT. The CDR3 runs to 15 residues.